This TCR beta chain was profiled in a study of blood T cell repertoires in COVID-19. Study at large: From T cells, B-cell-depleted T cells, or PBMCs came the material, which was cDNA or gDNA.

Per the germline V gene, CDR1 is MRHNA and CDR2 is SNTAGT. The CDR3 covers 15 residues. V shed 0 bases and J shed 3 bases, with 8 bases lying between them. The data were produced by immunoSEQ multiplex PCR, yet TCRdb's version contains in-frame clones alone and is incomplete. The sample yields about 340,000 clones, 80% to 90% seen once. Seattle patients were enrolled while actively infected and followed longitudinally. The receptor comes from a woman between 50 and 59 years old with COVID-19, enrolled during active disease. Sequenced sample: peripheral blood. The rearrangement joins TRBV6-4 to TRBJ2-2; D gene ambiguous. The CDR3, as DNA: TGTGCCAGCAGTGACTCGGCAGGCCACACCGGGGAGCTGTTTTTT. Translation: CASSDSAGHTGELFF.